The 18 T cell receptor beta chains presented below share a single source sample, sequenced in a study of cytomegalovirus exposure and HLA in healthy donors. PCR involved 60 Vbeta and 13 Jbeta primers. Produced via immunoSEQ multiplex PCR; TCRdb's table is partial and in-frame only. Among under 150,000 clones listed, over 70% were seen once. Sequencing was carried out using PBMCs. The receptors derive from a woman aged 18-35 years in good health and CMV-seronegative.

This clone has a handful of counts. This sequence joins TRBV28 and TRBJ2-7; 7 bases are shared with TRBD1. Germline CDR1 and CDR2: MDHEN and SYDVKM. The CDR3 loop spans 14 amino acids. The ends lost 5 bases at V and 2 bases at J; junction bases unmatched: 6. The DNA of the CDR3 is TGTGCCAGCAGTCCCCGGGACAGACCCTACGAGCAGTACTTC. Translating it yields CASSPRDRPYEQYF.

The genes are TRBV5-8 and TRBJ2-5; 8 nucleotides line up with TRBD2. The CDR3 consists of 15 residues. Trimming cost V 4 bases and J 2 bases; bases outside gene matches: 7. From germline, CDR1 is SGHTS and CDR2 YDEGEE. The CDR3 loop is CASSPPGTRQETQYF. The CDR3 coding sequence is TGTGCCAGCAGCCCGCCCGGGACTAGGCAAGAGACCCAGTACTTC.

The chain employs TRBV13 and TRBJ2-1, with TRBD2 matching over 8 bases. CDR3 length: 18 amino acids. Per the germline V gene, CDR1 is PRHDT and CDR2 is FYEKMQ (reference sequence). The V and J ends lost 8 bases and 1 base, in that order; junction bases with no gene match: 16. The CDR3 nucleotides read TGTGCCAGCCGGTTGGCGGGGGGAGGGCCAAGGTCCTACAATGAGCAGTTCTTC. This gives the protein CASRLAGGGPRSYNEQFF.

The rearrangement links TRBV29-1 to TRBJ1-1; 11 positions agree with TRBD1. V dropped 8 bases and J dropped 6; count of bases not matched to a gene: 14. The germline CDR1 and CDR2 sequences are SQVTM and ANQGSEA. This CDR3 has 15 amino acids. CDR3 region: CSSIWDRGFRAEAFF. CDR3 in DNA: TGCAGCTCCATCTGGGACAGGGGGTTCAGAGCTGAAGCTTTCTTT.

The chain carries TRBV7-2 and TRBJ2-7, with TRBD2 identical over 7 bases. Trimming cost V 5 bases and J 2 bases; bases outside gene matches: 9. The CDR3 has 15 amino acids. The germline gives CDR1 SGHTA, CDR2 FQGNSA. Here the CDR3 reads CASSKAGLSTYEQYF. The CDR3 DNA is TGTGCCAGCAGCAAAGCGGGACTTTCCACCTACGAGCAGTACTTC.

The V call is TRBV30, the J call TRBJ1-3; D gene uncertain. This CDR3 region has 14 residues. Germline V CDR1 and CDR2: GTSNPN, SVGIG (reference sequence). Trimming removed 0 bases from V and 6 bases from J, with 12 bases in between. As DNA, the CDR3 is TGTGCCTGGAGTGTAAGGCGGTCCCAAAACACCATATATTTT. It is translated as CAWSVRRSQNTIYF.

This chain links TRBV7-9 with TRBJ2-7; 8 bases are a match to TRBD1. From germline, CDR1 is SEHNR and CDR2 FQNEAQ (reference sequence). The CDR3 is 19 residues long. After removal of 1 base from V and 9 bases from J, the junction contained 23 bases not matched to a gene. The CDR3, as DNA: TGTGCCAGCAGCTTAGGTGAAGGACAGGGAGTCCTAAATAAACTCCGGCAGTACTTC. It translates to CASSLGEGQGVLNKLRQYF.

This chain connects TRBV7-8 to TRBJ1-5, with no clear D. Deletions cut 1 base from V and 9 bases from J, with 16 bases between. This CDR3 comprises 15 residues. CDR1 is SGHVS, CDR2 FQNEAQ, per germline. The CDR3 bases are TGTGCCAGCAGCTTAGAGTTTGGCGGAGGGATGCCCCAGCATTTT. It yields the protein CASSLEFGGGMPQHF.

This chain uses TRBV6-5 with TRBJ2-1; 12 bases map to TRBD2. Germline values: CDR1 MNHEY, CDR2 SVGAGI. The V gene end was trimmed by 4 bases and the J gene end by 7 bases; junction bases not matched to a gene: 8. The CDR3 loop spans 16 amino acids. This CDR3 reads CASSFSSGRARNEQFF. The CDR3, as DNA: TGTGCCAGCAGTTTTTCTAGCGGGAGGGCCAGAAATGAGCAGTTCTTC.

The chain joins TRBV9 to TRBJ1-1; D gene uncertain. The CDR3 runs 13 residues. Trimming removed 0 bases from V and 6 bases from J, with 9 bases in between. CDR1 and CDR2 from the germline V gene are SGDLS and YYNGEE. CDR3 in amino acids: CASSVVVSAEAFF. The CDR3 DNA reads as TGTGCCAGCAGCGTAGTGGTCTCGGCTGAAGCTTTCTTT.

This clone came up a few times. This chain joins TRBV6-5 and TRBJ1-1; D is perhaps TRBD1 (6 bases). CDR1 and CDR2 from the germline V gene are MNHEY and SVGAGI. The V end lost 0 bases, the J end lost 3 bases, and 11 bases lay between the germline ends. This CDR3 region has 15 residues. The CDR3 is CASSYSGGPDTEAFF. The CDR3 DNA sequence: TGTGCCAGCAGTTACTCGGGGGGGCCAGACACTGAAGCTTTCTTT.

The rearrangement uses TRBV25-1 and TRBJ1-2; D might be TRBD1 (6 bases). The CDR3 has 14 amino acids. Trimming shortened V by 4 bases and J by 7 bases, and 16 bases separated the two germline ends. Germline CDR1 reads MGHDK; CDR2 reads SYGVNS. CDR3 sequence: CASSALQGIAGYTF. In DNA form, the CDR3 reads TGTGCCAGCAGTGCCCTACAGGGTATCGCTGGCTACACCTTC.

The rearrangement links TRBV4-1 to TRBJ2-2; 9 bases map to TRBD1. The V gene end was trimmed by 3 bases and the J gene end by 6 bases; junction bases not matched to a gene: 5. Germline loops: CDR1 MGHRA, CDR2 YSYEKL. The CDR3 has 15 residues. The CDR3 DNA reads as TGCGCCAGCAGCCACGGGACAGGGTATGCCGGGGAGCTGTTTTTT. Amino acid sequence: CASSHGTGYAGELFF.

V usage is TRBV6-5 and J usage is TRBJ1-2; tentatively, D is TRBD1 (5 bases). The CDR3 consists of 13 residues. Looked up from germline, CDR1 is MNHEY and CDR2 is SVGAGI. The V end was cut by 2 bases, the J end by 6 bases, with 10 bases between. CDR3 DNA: TGTGCCAGCAGTTACACACAGGACGATGGCTACACCTTC. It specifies CASSYTQDDGYTF.

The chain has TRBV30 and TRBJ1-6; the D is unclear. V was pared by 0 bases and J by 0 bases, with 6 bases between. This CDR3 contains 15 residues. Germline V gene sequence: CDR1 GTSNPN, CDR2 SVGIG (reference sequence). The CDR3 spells CAWSVGGSYNSPLHF. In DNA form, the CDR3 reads TGTGCCTGGAGTGTCGGCGGCTCCTATAATTCACCCCTCCACTTT.

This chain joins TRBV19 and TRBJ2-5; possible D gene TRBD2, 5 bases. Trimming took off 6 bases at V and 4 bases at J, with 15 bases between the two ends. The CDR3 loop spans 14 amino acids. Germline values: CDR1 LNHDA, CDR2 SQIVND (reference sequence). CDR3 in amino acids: CASRRAVISETQYF. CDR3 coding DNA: TGTGCCAGTAGGCGAGCGGTGATATCAGAGACCCAGTACTTC.

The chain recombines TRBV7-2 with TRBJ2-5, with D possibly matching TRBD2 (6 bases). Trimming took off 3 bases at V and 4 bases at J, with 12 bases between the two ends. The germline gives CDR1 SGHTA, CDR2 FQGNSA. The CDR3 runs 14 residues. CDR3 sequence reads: CASSFGGTAETQYF. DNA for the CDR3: TGTGCCAGCAGCTTCGGGGGTACCGCAGAGACCCAGTACTTC.

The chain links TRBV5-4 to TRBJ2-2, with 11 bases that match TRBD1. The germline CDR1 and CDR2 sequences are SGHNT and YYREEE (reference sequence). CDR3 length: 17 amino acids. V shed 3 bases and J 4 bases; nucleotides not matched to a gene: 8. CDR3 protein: CASSSGQGGGLTGELFF. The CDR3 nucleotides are TGTGCCAGCAGCTCGGGACAGGGGGGAGGACTCACCGGGGAGCTGTTTTTT.